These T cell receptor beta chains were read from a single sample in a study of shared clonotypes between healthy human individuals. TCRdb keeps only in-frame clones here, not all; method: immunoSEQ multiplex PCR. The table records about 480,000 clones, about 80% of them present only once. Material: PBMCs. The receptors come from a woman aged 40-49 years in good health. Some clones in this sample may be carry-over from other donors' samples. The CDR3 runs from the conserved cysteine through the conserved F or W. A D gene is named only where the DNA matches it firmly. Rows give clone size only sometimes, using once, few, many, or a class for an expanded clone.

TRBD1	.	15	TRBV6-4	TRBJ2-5	TGTGCCAGCAGCGCTACAGGGGTTGGGTACGAGACCCAGTACTTC	CASSATGVGYETQYF
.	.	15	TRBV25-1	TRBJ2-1	TGTGCCAGCAGGGGCCAAGGGGGGGGTTACAATGAGCAGTTCTTC	CASRGQGGGYNEQFF
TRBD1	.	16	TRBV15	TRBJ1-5	TGTGCCACTACCAATCCCGGACAGGGCCGGGATCAGCCCCAGCATTTT	CATTNPGQGRDQPQHF
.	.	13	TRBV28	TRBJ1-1	TGTGCCAGCAGTTTCCGCCAGAACACTGAAGCTTTCTTT	CASSFRQNTEAFF
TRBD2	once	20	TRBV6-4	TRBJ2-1	TGTGCCAGCAGTGACACTACTAGCGGGAGGTCATCGAGCTCCTACAATGAGCAGTTCTTC	CASSDTTSGRSSSSYNEQFF
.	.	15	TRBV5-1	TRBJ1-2	TGCGCCAGCAGCTTGGTCCCCGGGGTGGGGGACGAAGACACCTTC	CASSLVPGVGDEDTF
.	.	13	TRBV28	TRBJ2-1	TGTGCCAGCAGTTTAACCCTCAGCGGTGAGCAGTTCTTC	CASSLTLSGEQFF
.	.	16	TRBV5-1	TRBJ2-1	TGCGCCAGCAGCTTGGGGGGTGGTAGCGTGGGCAAAGAGCAGTTCTTC	CASSLGGGSVGKEQFF
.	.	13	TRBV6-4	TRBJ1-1	TGTGCCAGCAGTGTCGAGGTTAACACTGAAGCTTTCTTT	CASSVEVNTEAFF
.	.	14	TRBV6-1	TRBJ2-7	TGTGCCAGCAGTGATTGGGGTACGGACTACGAGCAGTACTTC	CASSDWGTDYEQYF
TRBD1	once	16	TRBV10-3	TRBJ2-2	TGTGCCATCGGGGAAGGCCGACAGGGACGCACCGGGGAGCTGTTTTTT	CAIGEGRQGRTGELFF
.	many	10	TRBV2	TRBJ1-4	TGTGCCAGCAGTGCAGGACGACTGTTTTTT	CASSAGRLFF
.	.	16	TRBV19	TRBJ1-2	TGTGCCAGTAGGGCCCCGAGACAGTTGATGGACTATGGCTACACCTTC	CASRAPRQLMDYGYTF
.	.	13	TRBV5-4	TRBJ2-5	TGTGCCAGCAGCTCCCGAGGCCAAGAGACCCAGTACTTC	CASSSRGQETQYF
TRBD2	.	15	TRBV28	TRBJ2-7	TGTGCCAGCAGTCACGCCGGAGCGGGAGAGGACGAGCAGTACTTC	CASSHAGAGEDEQYF
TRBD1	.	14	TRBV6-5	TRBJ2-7	TGTGCCAGCAGTTACGGGACAGAAGGTTACGAGCAGTACTTC	CASSYGTEGYEQYF
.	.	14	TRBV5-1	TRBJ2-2	TGCGCCAGCTCCGACCGACAGAACACCGGGGAGCTGTTTTTT	CASSDRQNTGELFF
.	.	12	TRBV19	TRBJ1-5	TGTGCCAGTAGTATTAGCAATCAGCCCCAGCATTTT	CASSISNQPQHF
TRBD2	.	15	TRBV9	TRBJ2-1	TGTGCCAGCAGCGTAACTAGCGGCGACTACAATGAGCAGTTCTTC	CASSVTSGDYNEQFF
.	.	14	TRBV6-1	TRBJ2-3	TGTGCCAGCAGGCAGGGGCTAGCAACAGATACGCAGTATTTT	CASRQGLATDTQYF
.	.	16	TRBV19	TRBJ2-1	TGTGCCAGTAGTATAGATCTGCCCAGGCCCCGGAATGAGCAGTTCTTC	CASSIDLPRPRNEQFF
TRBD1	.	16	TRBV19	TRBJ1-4	TGTGCCAGTAGTATAGTGTGGGGGACAGGGCAAGAAAAACTGTTTTTT	CASSIVWGTGQEKLFF
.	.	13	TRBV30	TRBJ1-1	TGTGCCTGGAGTAGGGGACAGAACACTGAAGCTTTCTTT	CAWSRGQNTEAFF
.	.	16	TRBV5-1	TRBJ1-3	TGCGCCAGCAGCTTACAGGGTCCCAGCTCTGGAAACACCATATATTTT	CASSLQGPSSGNTIYF
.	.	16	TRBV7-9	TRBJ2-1	TGTGCCAGCAGCTTAGCCGCCCTCGGATCGGGAGATGAGCAGTTCTTC	CASSLAALGSGDEQFF
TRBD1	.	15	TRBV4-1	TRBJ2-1	TGCGCCAGCAGCCCAGGACAGGGGGCCCGCAATGAGCAGTTCTTC	CASSPGQGARNEQFF
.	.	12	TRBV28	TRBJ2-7	TGTGCCAGCAGTTTAGTCCTCTACGAGCAGTACTTC	CASSLVLYEQYF
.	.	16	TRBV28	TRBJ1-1	TGTGCCAGCATCCCTCGAGGGGCAGGGGTTGGCACTGAAGCTTTCTTT	CASIPRGAGVGTEAFF
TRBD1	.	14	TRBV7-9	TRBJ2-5	TGTGCCAGCAGCTGGGGACAGGGTGACGAGACCCAGTACTTC	CASSWGQGDETQYF
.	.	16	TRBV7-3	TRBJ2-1	TGTGCCAGCAGCTCCGGACAGTTAAATGGGATCAATGAGCAGTTCTTC	CASSSGQLNGINEQFF
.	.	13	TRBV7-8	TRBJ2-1	TGTGCCAGCAGCTTAGGACTAGTCAATGAGCAGTTCTTC	CASSLGLVNEQFF
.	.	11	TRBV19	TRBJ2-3	TGTGCCTCGGACTACACAGATACGCAGTATTTT	CASDYTDTQYF
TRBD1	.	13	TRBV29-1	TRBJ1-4	TGCAGCGTCCGGACAGGGGCGACTGAAAAACTGTTTTTT	CSVRTGATEKLFF
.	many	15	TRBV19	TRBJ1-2	TGTGCCAGTAGTCCACAAGGGGGAAAGGGCTATGGCTACACCTTC	CASSPQGGKGYGYTF
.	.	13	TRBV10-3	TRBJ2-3	TGTGCCATCAGTGGCGGTCCTTCAGATACGCAGTATTTT	CAISGGPSDTQYF
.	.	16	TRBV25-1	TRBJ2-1	TGTGCCAGCAGTGAATATGGCGGGTCTGTCTCCAATGAGCAGTTCTTC	CASSEYGGSVSNEQFF
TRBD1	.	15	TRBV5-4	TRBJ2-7	TGTGCCAGCAGCTTGGGACAGGGAAGATTTTACGAGCAGTACTTC	CASSLGQGRFYEQYF
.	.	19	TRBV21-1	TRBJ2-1	TGTGCCAGCGGCCCCGAAGGGCGGCCCGGGACTAGGTCCTACAATGAGCAGTTCTTC	CASGPEGRPGTRSYNEQFF
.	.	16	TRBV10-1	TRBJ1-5	TGCGCCAGCAGTGAAAATAGAACCCTGGGCTATCAGCCCCAGCATTTT	CASSENRTLGYQPQHF
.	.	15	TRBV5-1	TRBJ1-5	TGCGCCAGCAGCTTGGCCGGACAAACTAATCAGCCCCAGCATTTT	CASSLAGQTNQPQHF
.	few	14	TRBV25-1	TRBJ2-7	TGTGCCAGCAGTGGAGGACAGCCCCCCTACGAGCAGTACTTC	CASSGGQPPYEQYF
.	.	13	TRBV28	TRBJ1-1	TGTGCCAGCAGTTTGACGACCCCCCCCAGAGCTTTCTTT	CASSLTTPPRAFF
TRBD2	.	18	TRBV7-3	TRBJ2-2	TGTGCCAGCAGCGATAGCGGGAAAAACCCCGCGGGCACCGGGGAGCTGTTTTTT	CASSDSGKNPAGTGELFF
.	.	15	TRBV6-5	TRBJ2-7	TGTGCCAGCAGCGCGGGACAGCCGGTAGATTACGAGCAGTACTTC	CASSAGQPVDYEQYF
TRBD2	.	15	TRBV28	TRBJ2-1	TGTGCCAGCAGTTTAGGGGGGAGGGCATACAATGAGCAGTTCTTC	CASSLGGRAYNEQFF
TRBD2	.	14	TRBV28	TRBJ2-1	TGTGCCAGCACTCGACTAGCGGGACCCAATGAGCAGTTCTTC	CASTRLAGPNEQFF
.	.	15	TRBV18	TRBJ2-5	TGTGCCAGCTCACGGTCCGTTGGGGGGCAAGAGACCCAGTACTTC	CASSRSVGGQETQYF
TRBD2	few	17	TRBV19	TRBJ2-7	TGTGCCAGTAGTATCCCTGGACTAGCGGGAAGCTCCTACGAGCAGTACTTC	CASSIPGLAGSSYEQYF
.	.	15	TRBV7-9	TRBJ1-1	TGTGCCAGCAGCTTATTGGCTGGATCTTTTACTGAAGCTTTCTTT	CASSLLAGSFTEAFF
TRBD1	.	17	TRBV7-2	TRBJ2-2	TGTGCCAGCAGCTTAGGGCTGCGACAGGGGAACACCGGGGAGCTGTTTTTT	CASSLGLRQGNTGELFF
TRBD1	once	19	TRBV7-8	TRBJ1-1	TGTGCCAGCGGACTGATCCCGGGACAGGGGAGGTGGGCCCTCTCTGAAGCTTTCTTT	CASGLIPGQGRWALSEAFF
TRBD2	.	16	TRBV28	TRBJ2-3	TGTGCCAGCAGTTTAGGTGGGGCGGGAGTCTTAGATACGCAGTATTTT	CASSLGGAGVLDTQYF
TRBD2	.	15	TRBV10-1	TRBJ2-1	TGCGCCAGCAGTCAACTAGCGGGGCTGTACAATGAGCAGTTCTTC	CASSQLAGLYNEQFF
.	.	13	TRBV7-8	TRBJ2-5	TGTGCCAGCAGCTCCCGCAGGCAAGAGACCCAGTACTTC	CASSSRRQETQYF
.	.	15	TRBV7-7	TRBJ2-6	TGTGCTAGCAGCTTAGACAGTAACGGGGCCAACGTCCTGACTTTC	CASSLDSNGANVLTF